These 9 T cell receptor beta chains came from one sample sequenced in a study of OX40 agonist ivuxolimab in advanced cancers. Data came from immunoSEQ multiplex PCR; TCRdb stores just in-frame clones and leaves some out. The sample lists 55,000 to 90,000 clones, 70% to 90% occurring once. Sequencing used CD4+ or CD8+ T cells sorted from blood, obtained in a trial of the OX40 agonist ivuxolimab. The source of these receptors is an adult with an advanced solid tumor such as melanoma, head and neck, liver or kidney cancer.

This clone was detected a few times. The gene calls are TRBV28 and TRBJ2-3; D uncertain. Germline V gene lookup returns CDR1 MDHEN and CDR2 SYDVKM. Trimming stripped 6 bases from V and 0 bases from J, with 22 bases between. The CDR3 consists of 18 residues. The chain's CDR3 is CASRIQGPAPKSTDTQYF. The CDR3 DNA follows: TGTGCCAGCAGAATCCAAGGCCCCGCACCGAAAAGCACAGATACGCAGTATTTT.

The V gene is TRBV27, the J gene TRBJ2-7, with a tentative D call TRBD1 (5 bases). V lost 2 bases and J 1 base, leaving 9 bases between the germline ends. This CDR3 is 14 amino acids long. Per germline, CDR1 MNHEY and CDR2 SMNVEV (reference sequence). The CDR3 protein is CASSLGADSYEQYF. The CDR3 nucleotides are TGTGCCAGCAGTTTAGGGGCAGATTCCTACGAGCAGTACTTC.

The chain links TRBV7-2 to TRBJ2-1; D call uncertain. Germline CDR1 SGHTA, CDR2 FQGNSA. The CDR3 consists of 12 residues. Trimming removed 5 bases from V and 2 bases from J, with 4 bases in between. The CDR3 sequence: CASSLAYNEQFF. CDR3 DNA: TGTGCCAGCAGCCTGGCCTACAATGAGCAGTTCTTC.

The chain employs TRBV9 and TRBJ2-3, with D perhaps matching TRBD2 (5 bases). Deletions cut 4 bases from V and 1 base from J, with 13 bases between. CDR1 is SGDLS and CDR2 is YYNGEE in the germline V gene. The CDR3 runs 15 residues. Written as DNA, the CDR3 is TGTGCCAGCAGCCCACGGGGTGGGGGCACAGATACGCAGTATTTT. It specifies CASSPRGGGTDTQYF.

This rearrangement joins TRBV11-3 to TRBJ2-3; TRBD2 matches at 8 bases. After removal of 5 bases from V and 2 bases from J, the junction contained 6 bases not matched to a gene. The CDR3 is 15 residues long. Germline CDR1 is SGHNT and CDR2 is YENEEA. The chain's CDR3 is CASSQTSGSTDTQYF. The CDR3 nucleotides read TGTGCCAGCAGCCAAACTAGCGGCTCCACAGATACGCAGTATTTT. The complete variable domain, with remaining parts taken from reference TRBV11-3 and TRBJ2-3, reads EAGVVQSPRYKIIEKKQPVAFWCNPISGHNTLYWYLQNLGQGPELLIRYENEEAVDDSQLPKDRFSAERLKGVDSTLKIQPAELGDSAVYLCASSQTSGSTDTQYFGPGTRLTVL.

The chain carries TRBV19 and TRBJ1-5; D remains ambiguous. Germline CDR1 reads LNHDA; CDR2 reads SQIVND (reference sequence). There are 16 residues in the CDR3. V gave up 1 base and J gave up 0 bases, with 10 bases separating them. The CDR3 reads CASSIVGRYSNQPQHF. The CDR3 nucleotides read TGTGCCAGTAGTATAGTAGGACGTTATAGCAATCAGCCCCAGCATTTT.

This clone was recorded once. V gene TRBV28 combines with J gene TRBJ2-5; TRBD2 agrees at 8 bases. The trim removed 6 bases at V and 2 bases at J, leaving 2 bases unmatched. The length of the CDR3 is 13 residues. Germline V gene lookup returns CDR1 MDHEN and CDR2 SYDVKM. The CDR3 sequence: CASRRGVQETQYF. CDR3 sequence (DNA): TGTGCCAGCAGGCGGGGGGTTCAAGAGACCCAGTACTTC. Supplemented by reference TRBV28 and TRBJ2-5, the full variable domain reads DVKVTQSSRYLVKRTGEKVFLECVQDMDHENMFWYRQDPGLGLRLIYFSYDVKMKEKGDIPEGYSVSREKKERFSLILESASTNQTSMYLCASRRGVQETQYFGPGTRLLVL.

V gene TRBV6-1 combines with J gene TRBJ1-2; D gene unclear. Germline lookup yields CDR1 MNHNS and CDR2 SASEGT. This CDR3 spans 13 amino acids. V was shortened by 8 bases and J by 1 base, with 11 bases between the two germline ends. The CDR3 sequence: CASPIQDNYGYTF. In DNA form, the CDR3 reads TGTGCCAGCCCCATCCAGGATAACTATGGCTACACCTTC.

This chain links TRBV5-1 with TRBJ2-3; 8 positions agree with TRBD1. Looked up from germline, CDR1 is SGHRS and CDR2 is YFSETQ. With 4 bases clipped from V and 6 bases from J, the junction kept 4 bases outside the gene matches. The CDR3 extends over 13 amino acids. The CDR3 reads CASSLRTGDTQYF. The CDR3 nucleotides are TGCGCCAGCAGCCTAAGGACAGGGGATACGCAGTATTTT. Full variable domain (remainder filled in from reference TRBV5-1 and TRBJ2-3): KAGVTQTPRYLIKTRGQQVTLSCSPISGHRSVSWYQQTPGQGLQFLFEYFSETQRNKGNFPGRFSGRQFSNSRSEMNVSTLELGDSALYLCASSLRTGDTQYFGPGTRLTVL.